Following are 24 T cell receptor beta chains from one sample sequenced in a study of OX40 agonist ivuxolimab in advanced cancers. Method: immunoSEQ multiplex PCR; TCRdb's copy keeps in-frame clones and lacks some. The data contain tens of thousands of clones, approximately 92% of them singletons. Sequenced here: CD4+ or CD8+ T cells sorted from blood, sampled in a trial of the OX40 agonist ivuxolimab. All receptors derive from an adult with an advanced solid tumor such as melanoma, head and neck, liver or kidney cancer.

This chain links TRBV7-3 with TRBJ1-6; TRBD1 matches 8 bases. The length of the CDR3 is 17 residues. V shed 1 base, J shed 8 bases, and the junction held 10 bases outside the gene matches. Germline values: CDR1 SGHTA, CDR2 FQGTGA. The CDR3 sequence is CASSLKGTGRNDSPLHF. In DNA form, the CDR3 reads TGTGCCAGCAGCTTAAAGGGGACAGGACGAAACGATTCACCCCTCCACTTT.

This clone appeared once. This rearrangement joins TRBV19 to TRBJ1-6; D possibly corresponds to TRBD1 (5 bases). The V end lost 7 bases, the J end lost 6 bases, and 10 bases lay between the germline ends. The CDR3 runs to 13 residues. The germline V gene has CDR1 LNHDA and CDR2 SQIVND (reference sequence). The CDR3, as DNA: TGTGCCAGTAACCTTGGGGGTAATTCACCCCTCCACTTT. Its translation is CASNLGGNSPLHF.

This chain links TRBV19 with TRBJ2-3, with 12 bases aligning to TRBD2. V shed 7 bases, J shed 0 bases, and the junction held 5 bases outside the gene matches. The CDR3 has 16 residues. The V gene's germline CDR1 is LNHDA and CDR2 SQIVND (reference sequence). The chain's CDR3 is CASTTSGSWSTDTQYF. The CDR3 DNA reads as TGTGCCAGTACGACTAGCGGGAGCTGGAGCACAGATACGCAGTATTTT.

The V and J genes are TRBV19 and TRBJ1-2; TRBD1 matches at 9 bases. Germline CDR1 and CDR2: LNHDA and SQIVND (reference sequence). This CDR3 contains 14 residues. The trim removed 6 bases at V and 8 bases at J, leaving 10 bases unmatched. The CDR3 loop is CASSVVQGAEGYTF. CDR3 DNA: TGTGCCAGTAGCGTGGTACAGGGGGCGGAGGGCTACACCTTC.

This clone was recorded only once. The V gene is TRBV7-9, the J gene TRBJ2-7; unclear D gene. The CDR3 is 14 residues long. The germline gives CDR1 SEHNR, CDR2 FQNEAQ (reference sequence). V was clipped by 5 bases and J by 2 bases, with 13 bases between them. The CDR3 loop reads CASSPAVTPYEQYF. CDR3 nucleotides: TGTGCCAGCAGCCCAGCAGTGACGCCCTACGAGCAGTACTTC. The full variable domain, in which reference TRBV7-9 and TRBJ2-7 provide the parts outside the CDR3, is DTGVSQNPRHKITKRGQNVTFRCDPISEHNRLYWYRQTLGQGPEFLTYFQNEAQLEKSRLLSDRFSAERPKGSFSTLEIQRTEQGDSAMYLCASSPAVTPYEQYFGPGTRLTVT.

This chain uses TRBV7-2 with TRBJ2-1; the D gene is possibly TRBD1 (5 bases). Germline V gives CDR1 SGHTA, CDR2 FQGNSA. This CDR3 has 14 residues. Trimming cost V 1 base and J 13 bases, with 17 bases left between them. The CDR3 DNA reads as TGTGCCAGCAGCTTAGGTGCAGGGCGTATGGTACAGTTCTTC. This sequence encodes CASSLGAGRMVQFF.

This clone showed up just once. The J gene is TRBJ1-2, the V gene TRBV11-2, with D maybe TRBD1 (5 bases). Trimming shortened V by 5 bases and J by 4 bases, and 11 bases separated the two germline ends. The germline CDR1 and CDR2 sequences are SGHAT and FQNNGV. The CDR3 loop spans 13 amino acids. The CDR3 loop reads CASSPNTGYGYTF. In DNA, the CDR3 is TGTGCCAGCAGCCCCAATACAGGCTATGGCTACACCTTC.

The chain uses TRBV6-1 and TRBJ2-7; D is unresolved. Germline V lookup: CDR1 MNHNS, CDR2 SASEGT. The V end lost 4 bases, the J end lost 3 bases, and 10 bases lay between the germline ends. The CDR3 length is 13 residues. CDR3: CASSGGGNYEQYF. In DNA, the CDR3 is TGTGCCAGCAGTGGTGGTGGAAACTACGAGCAGTACTTC.

The chain recombines TRBV4-1 with TRBJ2-3; weak D call: TRBD2 (6 bases). V was cut by 1 base and J by 15 bases, with 11 bases left in between. There are 11 residues in the CDR3. Germline CDR1 is MGHRA and CDR2 is YSYEKL. The CDR3 region has the DNA TGCGCCAGCAGCCAAGGCGGGAACTCATATTTT. Residues: CASSQGGNSYF.

This clone was picked up a small number of times. This chain connects TRBV5-8 to TRBJ1-2; perhaps TRBD1 as D (5 bases). V was pared by 3 bases and J by 5 bases, with 5 bases between. The CDR3 has 11 amino acids. Per the germline V gene, CDR1 is SGHTS and CDR2 is YDEGEE. CDR3 sequence (DNA): TGTGCCAGCAGCTGGACATATGGCTACACCTTC. It yields the protein CASSWTYGYTF.

V gene TRBV15 combines with J gene TRBJ2-7, with 12 bases lining up with TRBD2. The germline gives CDR1 LNHNV, CDR2 YYDKDF (reference sequence). V was pared by 2 bases and J by 3 bases, with 11 bases of the junction left unmatched. CDR3 length: 18 residues. The CDR3 DNA reads TGTGCCACCAGCAGACCGGCCCCTCTAGCGGGAGGGGACTACGAGCAGTACTTC. Its translation: CATSRPAPLAGGDYEQYF.

The gene calls are TRBV7-2 and TRBJ2-5; 7 bases fit TRBD1. Unmatched junction bases numbered 10, after V lost 5 bases and J lost 1 base. Germline-derived CDR1 and CDR2 are SGHTA and FQGNSA. The CDR3 runs 16 residues. The CDR3 DNA reads as TGTGCCAGCAGCCCAGGAACGACAGGGCTCCAAGAGACCCAGTACTTC. It yields the protein CASSPGTTGLQETQYF.

The chain uses TRBV30 and TRBJ1-5; the D is unclear. Trimming removed 2 bases from V and 5 bases from J, with 7 bases in between. Germline loops: CDR1 GTSNPN, CDR2 SVGIG (reference sequence). The CDR3 loop spans 12 amino acids. DNA of the CDR3: TGTGCCTGGAGTACTCCAGATCAGCCCCAGCATTTT. Translated: CAWSTPDQPQHF.

This sequence joins TRBV5-1 and TRBJ2-5; D gene ambiguous. Trimming cost V 5 bases and J 2 bases, with 7 bases left between them. This CDR3 has 12 amino acids. Germline CDR1 SGHRS, CDR2 YFSETQ. CDR3 residues: CASRFGQETQYF. The CDR3, as DNA: TGCGCCAGCAGATTTGGTCAAGAGACCCAGTACTTC.

J is TRBJ1-2 and V is TRBV10-3; 9 positions match TRBD1. Germline-derived CDR1 and CDR2 are ENHRY and SYGVKD. The CDR3 runs to 17 residues. With 2 bases clipped from V and 0 bases from J, the junction kept 7 bases outside the gene matches. CDR3 sequence (DNA): TGTGCCATCAGTGAGAAGACAGGGGGTCGGACTAACTATGGCTACACCTTC. Protein sequence: CAISEKTGGRTNYGYTF.

This chain uses TRBV29-1 with TRBJ1-2, with 7 bases matching TRBD1. Unmatched junction bases numbered 10, after V lost 0 bases and J lost 3 bases. The V gene's germline CDR1 is SQVTM and CDR2 ANQGSEA. The CDR3 loop spans 16 amino acids. The chain's CDR3 is CSVEDGAQRGHYGYTF. Written as DNA, the CDR3 is TGCAGCGTTGAAGATGGGGCCCAAAGGGGGCACTATGGCTACACCTTC.

The chain couples TRBV28 to TRBJ2-2; unclear D gene. Germline V lookup: CDR1 MDHEN, CDR2 SYDVKM. V dropped 4 bases and J dropped 5 bases, with 11 bases sitting between them. The CDR3 consists of 14 residues. This CDR3 is CASSSRSRTGELFF. In DNA, the CDR3 is TGTGCCAGCAGTTCCAGATCTCGGACCGGGGAGCTGTTTTTT.

J is TRBJ2-5 and V is TRBV7-3, with 8 bases matching TRBD1. After removal of 5 bases from V and 5 bases from J, the junction contained 7 bases not matched to a gene. The CDR3 runs 14 residues. Germline V gene lookup returns CDR1 SGHTA and CDR2 FQGTGA. CDR3 nucleotide sequence: TGTGCCAGCAGCCCCCGGACAGGGTGGGAGACCCAGTACTTC. Protein sequence: CASSPRTGWETQYF.

In this sample, this clone turned up once. The DNA of the CDR3 is TGCGCCAGCAGTGTGCCAGGGGTCGAAAAACTGTTTTTT. Amino acids: CASSVPGVEKLFF. The rearrangement joins TRBV10-2 to TRBJ1-4; tentatively, D is TRBD1 (6 bases). Germline CDR1 reads WSHSY; CDR2 reads SAAADI. This CDR3 spans 13 amino acids. Trimming took off 4 bases at V and 8 bases at J, with 11 bases between the two ends.

The table lists this clone with a count of one. The chain has TRBV5-5 and TRBJ1-1, with a weak D call TRBD1 (6 bases). The CDR3 has 14 amino acids. The V gene lost 3 bases and the J gene lost 0 bases, with 9 bases spanning the gap. The germline V gene has CDR1 SGHKS and CDR2 YYEKEE (reference sequence). The CDR3 sequence: CASSSGQLNTEAFF. CDR3 sequence (DNA): TGTGCCAGCAGCTCCGGACAGCTGAACACTGAAGCTTTCTTT.

The chain uses TRBV15 and TRBJ2-6, with TRBD1 identical over 9 bases. V lost 3 bases to trimming and J lost 1 base; unmatched junction nucleotides: 4. The V gene's germline CDR1 is LNHNV and CDR2 YYDKDF (reference sequence). The CDR3 is 17 amino acids. The CDR3 bases are TGTGCCACCAGCAGGGGACAGGGCCCATCTGGGGCCAACGTCCTGACTTTC. As protein: CATSRGQGPSGANVLTF.

DNA for the CDR3: TGTGCCAGCAGCTTAGCGGGAGGGCGATTCGACGAGCAGTACTTC. Translated, it gives CASSLAGGRFDEQYF. The V and J genes are TRBV9 and TRBJ2-7; TRBD2 matches at 11 bases. Trimming at V came to 4 bases and at J to 5 bases, leaving 8 bases not matched to a gene. This CDR3 comprises 15 residues. Germline CDR1 and CDR2: SGDLS and YYNGEE.

The V and J genes are TRBV5-6 and TRBJ1-4; TRBD1 aligns across 8 bases. The CDR3 covers 17 residues. Germline V gene data show CDR1 as SGHDT and CDR2 as YYEEEE. The junction had 9 bases not matched to a gene; V was cut back by 0 bases and J by 5 bases. DNA for the CDR3: TGTGCCAGCAGCTTGGGGACAGGGACGGCTAGGAATGAAAAACTGTTTTTT. Amino acids: CASSLGTGTARNEKLFF.

The V gene is TRBV27, the J gene TRBJ2-1, with TRBD2 matching 13 bases. CDR1 is MNHEY, CDR2 SMNVEV, per germline (reference sequence). This CDR3 is 13 amino acids long. Trimming removed 11 bases from V and 10 bases from J; junction bases left unmatched: 8. The CDR3 spells CAACGLAGEEQFF. In DNA form, the CDR3 reads TGTGCCGCCTGCGGACTAGCGGGAGAGGAGCAGTTCTTC.